This T cell receptor (beta chain) was retrieved from a study of control samples from healthy donors and cancer patients. Only a few counts were recorded for this clone. TCRdb's table, derived via immunoSEQ multiplex PCR, lists solely in-frame clones and lacks some. Here the sample spans 25,000 to 35,000 clones, approximately 87% being singletons. Germline lookup yields CDR1 LGHDT and CDR2 YNNKEL (reference sequence). This CDR3 is built from 14 residues. Trimming at V came to 6 bases and at J to 5 bases, leaving 3 bases not matched to a gene. The chain is built from TRBV3-1 (or the pseudogene TRBV3-2) and TRBJ2-1, with TRBD2 matching over 11 bases. Material: PBMCs. This clonotype was sampled from a woman aged 40 to 50 with lung cancer. This chain's CDR3 is CASRPLAGDNEQFF. CDR3 coding DNA: TGTGCCAGCAGGCCACTAGCGGGGGACAATGAGCAGTTCTTC.